The 29 T cell receptor beta chains presented below share a single source sample, sequenced in a study of blood T cell repertoires in COVID-19. Sequenced by immunoSEQ multiplex PCR; TCRdb stores in-frame clones only, minus some. The sample contains some 670,000 clones, about 90% of which appear only once. What was sequenced was peripheral blood. The receptor set was obtained from a woman aged 18-29 years with acute or convalescent COVID-19.

The rearrangement joins TRBV5-4 to TRBJ2-3, with 8 nucleotides matching TRBD1. Germline assignment: CDR1 SGHNT and CDR2 YYREEE (reference sequence). The CDR3 contains 13 residues. Unmatched junction bases numbered 1, after V lost 3 bases and J lost 4 bases. In DNA, the CDR3 is TGTGCCAGCAGCTCACAGGGGGCAGATACGCAGTATTTT. As protein: CASSSQGADTQYF.

The gene calls are TRBV27 and TRBJ2-2; 8 positions match TRBD1. CDR3 length: 18 residues. V lost 5 bases, J lost 3 bases, and 14 bases stayed unmatched. Per the germline V gene, CDR1 is MNHEY and CDR2 is SMNVEV (reference sequence). CDR3 sequence (DNA): TGTGCCAGCAGTCCACCCCTCCGACAGGGGCCCTACACCGGGGAGCTGTTTTTT. It is translated as CASSPPLRQGPYTGELFF.

The chain is built from TRBV10-2 and TRBJ1-1; 7 bases line up with TRBD1. The CDR3 is 14 amino acids. Trimming removed 3 bases from V and 1 base from J; junction bases left unmatched: 2. Germline loops: CDR1 WSHSY, CDR2 SAAADI. Here the CDR3 DNA reads TGCGCCAGCAGTGAAGGGGGCCGGAACACTGAAGCTTTCTTT. Its translation is CASSEGGRNTEAFF.

The V call is TRBV12-5, the J call TRBJ1-5; possible D gene TRBD1, 5 bases. Germline CDR1 reads LGHNT; CDR2 reads FRNRAP. The CDR3 runs 17 residues. With 0 bases removed from V and 4 bases from J, the gap between germline ends came to 16 bases. CDR3 sequence (DNA): TGTGCTAGTGGTTTGGTACTATCCGGGGACTCAAATCAGCCCCAGCATTTT. Its protein product is CASGLVLSGDSNQPQHF.

This chain joins TRBV6-5 and TRBJ1-2; D is ambiguous. The CDR3 covers 14 residues. Between the trimmed V and J ends, which lost 6 bases and 5 bases, there was a span of 16 bases. The germline CDR1 and CDR2 sequences are MNHEY and SVGAGI. CDR3 residues: CASRSGDLGYGYTF. The CDR3 nucleotides are TGTGCCAGCAGGAGCGGGGATTTAGGGTATGGCTACACCTTC.

In this sample, this clone turned up once. This chain uses TRBV3-1 (or the pseudogene TRBV3-2) with TRBJ1-3, with 12 bases lining up with TRBD1. The V and J ends lost 4 bases and 3 bases, in that order; junction bases with no gene match: 10. Germline V gene data show CDR1 as LGHDT and CDR2 as YNNKEL (reference sequence). The length of the CDR3 is 18 residues. Written as DNA, the CDR3 is TGTGCCAGCAGCCCAACCCCGGGACAGGGGGCGGGTGGAAACACCATATATTTT. The encoded protein is CASSPTPGQGAGGNTIYF.

CDR3 region: CATSPGTGLYEQYF. The CDR3, as DNA: TGTGCCACCAGCCCCGGGACAGGACTTTACGAGCAGTACTTC. The chain is built from TRBV15 and TRBJ2-7; 8 bases line up with TRBD1. In germline, CDR1 is LNHNV, CDR2 YYDKDF (reference sequence). The CDR3 contains 14 residues. The V gene end was trimmed by 5 bases and the J gene end by 4 bases; junction bases not matched to a gene: 7.

J is TRBJ1-1 and V is TRBV7-9; D remains ambiguous. The germline gives CDR1 SEHNR, CDR2 FQNEAQ (reference sequence). This CDR3 comprises 13 residues. Trimming took 5 bases from V and 7 from J, leaving 14 bases between them. Written as DNA, the CDR3 is TGTGCCAGCAGCCCGAACGGGGTGGGTGAAGCTTTCTTT. It is translated as CASSPNGVGEAFF.

V is TRBV7-9 and J is TRBJ1-4, with D perhaps TRBD1 (5 bases). In germline, CDR1 is SEHNR, CDR2 FQNEAQ (reference sequence). The V end was cut by 6 bases, the J end by 4 bases, with 18 bases between. The CDR3 consists of 16 residues. CDR3 sequence (DNA): TGTGCCAGCAGTCCCAGCCCTGGGGGGTTTAATGAAAAACTGTTTTTT. It is translated as CASSPSPGGFNEKLFF.

The chain's CDR3 is CASSETGTGGDGYTF. CDR3 nucleotides: TGTGCCAGCAGTGAAACCGGGACAGGGGGAGATGGCTACACCTTC. This sequence joins TRBV2 and TRBJ1-2; TRBD1 matches 11 bases. Per the germline V gene, CDR1 is SNHLY and CDR2 is FYNNEI. V shed 2 bases and J 6 bases; nucleotides not matched to a gene: 5. CDR3 length equals 15 residues.

The V call is TRBV18, the J call TRBJ1-5; D is possibly TRBD1 (5 bases). CDR1 and CDR2 from the germline V gene are KGHSH and LQKENI. This CDR3 is 15 amino acids long. Trimming cost V 2 bases and J 5 bases, with 13 bases left between them. DNA of the CDR3: TGTGCCAGCTCACCAAGGTCGGGGGGAGATCAGCCCCAGCATTTT. Translating it yields CASSPRSGGDQPQHF.

CDR3 region: CASSSLRETQYF. Here the CDR3 DNA reads TGTGCCAGCAGCAGTCTGAGGGAGACCCAGTACTTC. The chain recombines TRBV3-1 (or the pseudogene TRBV3-2) with TRBJ2-5; D call uncertain. Trimming took 5 bases from V and 5 from J, leaving 9 bases between them. The CDR3 totals 12 residues. Germline-derived CDR1 and CDR2 are LGHDT and YNNKEL (reference sequence).

The V gene is TRBV2, the J gene TRBJ2-2, with TRBD2 matching 8 bases. Germline V gene sequence: CDR1 SNHLY, CDR2 FYNNEI. The CDR3 length is 14 residues. Trimming removed 4 bases from V and 4 bases from J; junction bases left unmatched: 2. The CDR3 sequence: CASSVLAATGELFF. Here the CDR3 DNA reads TGTGCCAGCAGTGTACTAGCGGCCACCGGGGAGCTGTTTTTT.

V gene TRBV15 combines with J gene TRBJ1-5; D not resolved. CDR1 and CDR2 from the germline V gene are LNHNV and YYDKDF (reference sequence). The CDR3 has 13 residues. V gave up 7 bases and J gave up 2 bases, with 9 bases separating them. The CDR3 DNA reads as TGTGCCACCAAGAGGATGGGCAATCAGCCCCAGCATTTT. Protein: CATKRMGNQPQHF. Complete variable domain (other parts from reference TRBV15 and TRBJ1-5): DAMVIQNPRYQVTQFGKPVTLSCSQTLNHNVMYWYQQKSSQAPKLLFHYYDKDFNNEADTPDNFQSRRPNTSFCFLDIRSPGLGDTAMYLCATKRMGNQPQHFGDGTRLSIL.

The V gene is TRBV7-3, the J gene TRBJ2-2; the D is unclear. This CDR3 contains 14 residues. Looked up from germline, CDR1 is SGHTA and CDR2 is FQGTGA. V lost 8 bases, J lost 5 bases, and 15 bases lay in between. The CDR3, as DNA: TGTGCCAGCGGGCAAAGATCCCGGACCGGGGAGCTGTTTTTT. It encodes CASGQRSRTGELFF.

This chain joins TRBV5-1 and TRBJ2-2; 7 positions agree with TRBD1. Germline lookup yields CDR1 SGHRS and CDR2 YFSETQ. With 6 bases clipped from V and 2 bases from J, the junction kept 7 bases outside the gene matches. This CDR3 contains 15 residues. The CDR3 DNA reads TGCGCCAGCACCGACAGGGAAGGCAACACCGGGGAGCTGTTTTTT. This encodes CASTDREGNTGELFF.

The genes are TRBV2 and TRBJ1-4; the D gene is possibly TRBD1 (6 bases). The length of the CDR3 is 13 residues. The germline V and J ends were trimmed by 6 bases and 8 bases, with 13 bases remaining between them. Germline values: CDR1 SNHLY, CDR2 FYNNEI. The DNA of the CDR3 is TGTGCCAGCAGATACAGGGAATCCGAAAAACTGTTTTTT. This translates into CASRYRESEKLFF. Full variable domain (remainder filled in from reference TRBV2 and TRBJ1-4): EPEVTQTPSHQVTQMGQEVILRCVPISNHLYFYWYRQILGQKVEFLVSFYNNEISEKSEIFDDQFSVERPDGSNFTLKIRSTKLEDSAMYFCASRYRESEKLFFGSGTQLSVL.

J is TRBJ1-3 and V is TRBV18; 8 bases match TRBD1. The germline V gene encodes CDR1 KGHSH and CDR2 LQKENI. The ends lost 5 bases at V and 4 bases at J; junction bases unmatched: 10. CDR3 size: 16 residues. CDR3: CASSSTGGRYGNTIYF. CDR3 coding DNA: TGTGCCAGCTCAAGTACAGGGGGACGGTACGGAAACACCATATATTTT. Full variable domain (rest looked up from reference TRBV18 and TRBJ1-3): NAGVMQNPRHLVRRRGQEARLRCSPMKGHSHVYWYRQLPEEGLKFMVYLQKENIIDESGMPKERFSAEFPKEGPSILRIQQVVRGDSAAYFCASSSTGGRYGNTIYFGEGSWLTVV.

The chain uses TRBV6-2 or TRBV6-3 and TRBJ2-7; 7 bases map to TRBD1. The junction had 3 bases not matched to a gene; V was cut back by 0 bases and J by 4 bases. CDR1 is MNHEY and CDR2 is SVGEGT in the germline V gene. The CDR3 runs 14 residues. The DNA for the CDR3 is TGTGCCAGCAGTTACTCCCCGACAGGGTACGAGCAGTACTTC. Encoded protein: CASSYSPTGYEQYF.

Only one count was recorded for this clone. The chain links TRBV5-8 to TRBJ2-3; D call uncertain. The CDR3 spans 13 residues. CDR1 and CDR2 (germline): SGHTS, YDEGEE. Trimming pared 3 bases from V and 2 bases from J, leaving 7 bases between. The CDR3 here is CASSSGYTDTQYF. The CDR3, as DNA: TGTGCCAGCAGCTCGGGTTACACAGATACGCAGTATTTT.

In this sample, this clone turned up once. V usage is TRBV5-1 and J usage is TRBJ2-7; 8 nucleotides line up with TRBD2. The CDR3 extends over 16 amino acids. V lost 0 bases and J lost 3; bases outside the gene matches: 8. Germline CDR1 reads SGHRS; CDR2 reads YFSETQ. CDR3 in amino acids: CASSLGSAAGGYEQYF. In DNA form, the CDR3 reads TGCGCCAGCAGCTTGGGTAGCGCGGCGGGGGGCTACGAGCAGTACTTC.

The CDR3 here is CASSQTPGQGGYGYTF. The CDR3, as DNA: TGTGCCAGCAGCCAAACCCCGGGACAGGGAGGCTATGGCTACACCTTC. The chain has TRBV3-1 (or the pseudogene TRBV3-2) and TRBJ1-2, with 9 bases that match TRBD1. Losses at the gene ends were 2 bases for V and 4 bases for J; bases not matched to a gene: 8. The CDR3 length is 16 residues. Germline V CDR1 and CDR2: LGHDT, YNNKEL (reference sequence).

The chain combines TRBV4-2 with TRBJ2-7, with TRBD2 matching over 10 bases. V shed 0 bases and J 4 bases; nucleotides not matched to a gene: 3. From germline, CDR1 is LGHNA and CDR2 YNFKEQ. The CDR3 has 15 residues. The CDR3 spells CASSQDPSGGYEQYF. Written as DNA, the CDR3 is TGTGCCAGCAGCCAAGATCCTAGCGGGGGATACGAGCAGTACTTC.

This chain connects TRBV10-2 to TRBJ1-1; TRBD1 matches at 7 bases. V shed 6 bases and J 3 bases; nucleotides not matched to a gene: 10. The CDR3 runs to 15 residues. CDR1 and CDR2 from the germline V gene are WSHSY and SAAADI. The CDR3 coding sequence is TGCGCCAGCAGCAGGGGGATCGGGGGGGACACTGAAGCTTTCTTT. Its protein product is CASSRGIGGDTEAFF.

The chain combines TRBV19 with TRBJ1-2; 7 positions agree with TRBD1. The CDR3 is 15 residues long. In germline, CDR1 is LNHDA, CDR2 SQIVND (reference sequence). V was clipped by 7 bases and J by 1 base; unmatched bases: 9. This CDR3 reads CASILRTGNNYGYTF. The CDR3 region has the DNA TGTGCCAGTATCCTGAGGACAGGTAATAACTATGGCTACACCTTC.

The CDR3 loop reads CAISESGQRNTEAFF. The CDR3 coding sequence is TGTGCCATCAGTGAGTCGGGACAGAGAAACACTGAAGCTTTCTTT. V usage is TRBV10-3 and J usage is TRBJ1-1; TRBD1 matches 7 bases. V was clipped by 0 bases and J by 2 bases; unmatched bases: 3. The germline V gene encodes CDR1 ENHRY and CDR2 SYGVKD. There are 15 residues in the CDR3.

This clone appeared a few times. This rearrangement joins TRBV2 to TRBJ1-2; 9 bases fit TRBD1. This CDR3 comprises 14 residues. Germline V gene lookup returns CDR1 SNHLY and CDR2 FYNNEI. The J segment lost 4 bases and the V segment lost 6 bases, leaving 6 bases of the junction unmatched. CDR3 sequence (DNA): TGTGCCAGCAGAGGGGACAGGGAGACCTATGGCTACACCTTC. The encoded protein is CASRGDRETYGYTF.

The gene calls are TRBV19 and TRBJ1-5, with D tentatively TRBD1 (5 bases). In germline, CDR1 is LNHDA, CDR2 SQIVND (reference sequence). This CDR3 is 16 amino acids long. V lost 5 bases, J lost 4 bases, and 18 bases lay in between. In nucleotides, the CDR3 is TGTGCCAGTAGTCTAAGGGGAGGTCTTGAGAATCAGCCCCAGCATTTT. Encoded protein: CASSLRGGLENQPQHF.

This clone showed up just a few times. This chain links TRBV7-9 with TRBJ2-7; 9 positions match TRBD1. The length of the CDR3 is 14 residues. Germline V gene data show CDR1 as SEHNR and CDR2 as FQNEAQ (reference sequence). V was clipped by 8 bases and J by 4 bases; unmatched bases: 9. The CDR3 region has the DNA TGTGCCAGCCAGAGACAGGGGGGAGGGTACGAGCAGTACTTC. This encodes CASQRQGGGYEQYF.